The rows below give T cell receptor beta chains drawn from one sample of a study of shared clonotypes between healthy human individuals. Sequencing was performed with immunoSEQ multiplex PCR; in TCRdb, only in-frame clones are kept and a portion is missing. The sample shows about 1.1 million clones, approximately 75% of them seen only once. The sample taken for sequencing was memory CD4+ T cells from PBMCs. Receptor source: a young man in good health. Some clones in this sample may be carry-over from other donors' samples. Both conserved end residues are part of each CDR3. Each record gives: clone size, D gene, V gene, J gene, CDR3 protein, CDR3 DNA. A D gene is named only where the DNA matches it firmly. Size is stated for part of the rows, as once, few or many counts, or as a class when the clone is expanded.

NA,NA,TRBV6-6,TRBJ2-4,CVGSGYPGGIQYF,TGTGTAGGAAGCGGGTACCCCGGGGGCATTCAGTACTTC
NA,NA,TRBV15,TRBJ1-4,CATSRGGNNEKLFF,TGTGCCACCAGCAGAGGGGGCAATAATGAAAAACTGTTTTTT
NA,TRBD1,TRBV7-8,TRBJ1-4,CASSFRSGGYREKLFF,TGTGCCAGCAGCTTCAGGTCAGGGGGGTATCGAGAAAAACTGTTTTTT
NA,TRBD1,TRBV7-7,TRBJ2-1,CASSLDRGNEQFF,TGTGCCAGCAGCTTGGACAGGGGAAATGAGCAGTTCTTC
NA,TRBD2,TRBV10-3,TRBJ2-5,CAISDSGTSGFGTQYF,TGTGCCATCAGTGACTCTGGGACTAGCGGATTCGGGACCCAGTACTTC
NA,TRBD2,TRBV6-1,TRBJ2-1,CASSLAGGAGNEQFF,TGTGCCAGCAGTTTAGCGGGAGGAGCTGGAAATGAGCAGTTCTTC
NA,TRBD2,TRBV7-3,TRBJ2-5,CASSLLAGGGTQYF,TGTGCCAGCAGCTTGTTAGCGGGAGGCGGGACCCAGTACTTC
NA,NA,TRBV5-1,TRBJ2-1,CASSLAWDNEQFF,TGCGCCAGCAGCCTAGCTTGGGACAATGAGCAGTTCTTC
NA,NA,TRBV19,TRBJ1-5,CATADPNQPQHF,TGTGCCACCGCGGACCCCAATCAGCCCCAGCATTTT
NA,NA,TRBV6-5,TRBJ1-4,CASSYSGTRGEKLFF,TGTGCCAGCAGTTACTCGGGTACCCGGGGTGAAAAACTGTTTTTT
NA,NA,TRBV4-2,TRBJ1-1,CASSQELWGPEAFF,TGTGCCAGCAGCCAGGAGCTCTGGGGCCCGGAAGCTTTCTTT
NA,NA,TRBV10-3,TRBJ1-5,CASTATDGGSNQPQHF,TGTGCCTCAACGGCCACGGATGGGGGGAGCAATCAGCCCCAGCATTTT
NA,NA,TRBV7-6,TRBJ1-4,CASSLGGARYEKLFF,TGTGCCAGCAGCTTGGGTGGGGCGCGGTATGAAAAACTGTTTTTT
NA,NA,TRBV9,TRBJ2-7,CASSVTGSTYEQYF,TGTGCCAGCAGCGTAACCGGGAGTACCTACGAGCAGTACTTC
NA,NA,TRBV7-6,TRBJ2-3,CASSSGGRGTSTDTQYF,TGTGCCAGCAGCTCCGGGGGGCGCGGGACTAGCACAGATACGCAGTATTTT
NA,TRBD1,TRBV27,TRBJ2-4,CASSLRDRGLYGKNIQYF,TGTGCCAGCAGTCTCAGGGACAGGGGGCTTTACGGCAAAAACATTCAGTACTTC
NA,NA,TRBV6-6,TRBJ2-7,CASRTGLAQNEQYF,TGTGCCAGCAGAACGGGGCTAGCGCAAAACGAGCAGTACTTC
once,TRBD2,TRBV5-1,TRBJ2-1,CASSEGLRYNEQFF,TGCGCCAGCAGCGAGGGACTACGCTACAATGAGCAGTTCTTC
NA,TRBD1,TRBV28,TRBJ1-1,CASTRTGFITEAFF,TGTGCCAGCACCCGGACAGGGTTTATCACTGAAGCTTTCTTT
few,NA,TRBV5-1,TRBJ1-5,CASSFNGDGNQPQHF,TGCGCCAGCAGCTTCAACGGGGACGGCAATCAGCCCCAGCATTTT
NA,NA,TRBV5-1,TRBJ1-3,CASSPDYNSGNTIYF,TGCGCCAGCAGCCCGGATTATAACTCTGGAAACACCATATATTTT
NA,TRBD2,TRBV5-1,TRBJ2-3,CASSRSVGGTSGFPSYF,TGCGCCAGCAGCAGATCGGTTGGGGGAACTAGCGGGTTTCCCTCATATTTT
few,NA,TRBV9,TRBJ1-1,CASSRRGGYGAEAFF,TGTGCCAGCAGCCGAAGGGGGGGATATGGGGCTGAAGCTTTCTTT
NA,NA,TRBV10-3,TRBJ1-2,CAISGQNYGYTF,TGTGCCATCAGTGGACAAAACTATGGCTACACCTTC
NA,TRBD2,TRBV2,TRBJ2-1,CASSRTSGSGNEQFF,TGTGCCAGCAGTAGGACTAGCGGGAGTGGCAATGAGCAGTTCTTC
NA,NA,TRBV18,TRBJ2-7,CASSPPRGSYEQYF,TGTGCCAGCTCACCACCCCGCGGATCCTACGAGCAGTACTTC
once,TRBD1,TRBV4-1,TRBJ1-2,CASSQKQGPANYGYTF,TGCGCCAGCAGCCAAAAACAGGGGCCGGCTAACTATGGCTACACCTTC
many,NA,TRBV11-3,TRBJ2-7,CASSSLRVQEELDEQYF,TGTGCCAGCAGCTCCCTACGCGTCCAGGAGGAGTTGGACGAGCAGTACTTC
NA,NA,TRBV5-4,TRBJ2-5,CASSIQGVETQYF,TGTGCCAGCAGCATACAGGGAGTTGAGACCCAGTACTTC
NA,TRBD2,TRBV28,TRBJ2-7,CASSFPGGYSYEQYF,TGTGCCAGCAGTTTTCCGGGGGGGTATTCCTACGAGCAGTACTTC
NA,NA,TRBV7-9,TRBJ2-7,CASGGFEEQYF,TGTGCCAGCGGAGGGTTCGAGGAGCAGTACTTC
NA,TRBD2,TRBV29-1,TRBJ2-1,CSVGGEGSSYNEQFF,TGCAGCGTTGGGGGGGAGGGAAGCTCCTACAATGAGCAGTTCTTC
NA,TRBD2,TRBV5-1,TRBJ2-1,CASSLAGGQINEQFF,TGCGCCAGCAGCTTGGCGGGAGGGCAAATCAATGAGCAGTTCTTC
NA,TRBD1,TRBV7-9,TRBJ1-5,CASSFGTGGYQPQHF,TGTGCCAGCAGCTTCGGGACAGGGGGCTATCAGCCCCAGCATTTT
NA,NA,TRBV29-1,TRBJ2-5,CSVTQAPSLQETQYF,TGCAGCGTTACCCAGGCCCCTAGCTTACAAGAGACCCAGTACTTC
once,NA,TRBV5-6,TRBJ1-2,CASSPGGNYGYTF,TGTGCCAGCAGCCCAGGAGGGAACTATGGCTACACCTTC
many,NA,TRBV27,TRBJ2-1,CASSSPGLLSYNEQFF,TGTGCCAGCAGTTCCCCGGGACTGCTCTCCTACAATGAGCAGTTCTTC
NA,NA,TRBV9,TRBJ2-2,CASSGSFTGELFF,TGTGCCAGCAGCGGGAGCTTTACCGGGGAGCTGTTTTTT
NA,NA,TRBV15,TRBJ2-3,CATSRGGRGRTDTQYF,TGTGCCACCAGCAGAGGTGGGCGGGGACGCACAGATACGCAGTATTTT
NA,NA,TRBV19,TRBJ2-7,CASSISGAGADEQYF,TGTGCCAGTAGTATCAGTGGTGCAGGGGCGGATGAGCAGTACTTC
NA,NA,TRBV28,TRBJ1-5,CASRPPGPRNQPQHF,TGTGCCAGCAGACCCCCGGGTCCGCGTAATCAGCCCCAGCATTTT
many,NA,TRBV6-5,TRBJ2-2,CASRDTFGELFF,TGTGCCAGCAGGGATACTTTCGGGGAGCTGTTTTTT
once,NA,TRBV29-1,TRBJ1-1,CSVALRGGTMNTEAFF,TGCAGCGTTGCTCTAAGGGGCGGGACCATGAACACTGAAGCTTTCTTT
NA,TRBD1,TRBV28,TRBJ2-3,CAISPGQGGDTQYF,TGTGCCATCTCACCGGGACAGGGCGGGGATACGCAGTATTTT
NA,NA,TRBV29-1,TRBJ2-3,CSVDPYPTTDTQYF,TGCAGCGTTGATCCCTACCCCACCACAGATACGCAGTATTTT
NA,NA,TRBV28,TRBJ1-2,CATFTGTDYGYTF,TGTGCCACCTTTACCGGGACGGACTATGGCTACACCTTC
NA,NA,TRBV5-1,TRBJ2-7,CASSLGSAFTSYEQYF,TGCGCCAGCAGCTTGGGTTCCGCTTTTACCTCCTACGAGCAGTACTTC
NA,TRBD1,TRBV28,TRBJ2-4,CASSKQGGAKNIQYF,TGTGCCAGCAGTAAACAGGGGGGTGCCAAAAACATTCAGTACTTC
NA,NA,TRBV15,TRBJ1-2,CATSRARHEGGNHGYTF,TGTGCCACCAGCAGAGCCCGGCACGAGGGGGGAAACCATGGCTACACCTTC
few,TRBD2,TRBV6-6,TRBJ2-1,CASSYGAGRAGNEQFF,TGTGCCAGCAGTTACGGGGCGGGGAGGGCAGGTAATGAGCAGTTCTTC
once,TRBD1,TRBV28,TRBJ1-5,CASSWGQGTSSNQPQHF,TGTGCCAGCAGTTGGGGACAGGGAACCAGTAGCAATCAGCCCCAGCATTTT
NA,NA,TRBV30,TRBJ2-3,CAWSVQGTQYF,TGTGCCTGGAGTGTACAAGGGACTCAGTATTTT
NA,NA,TRBV5-1,TRBJ2-1,CASSLALAPYNEQFF,TGCGCCAGCAGCTTGGCCTTAGCGCCGTACAATGAGCAGTTCTTC
NA,NA,TRBV5-4,TRBJ1-5,CASSSFGGNQPQHF,TGTGCCAGCAGCTCGTTTGGTGGCAATCAGCCCCAGCATTTT
NA,NA,TRBV7-2,TRBJ1-1,CASSLWEGNTEAFF,TGTGCCAGCAGCCTGTGGGAGGGAAACACTGAAGCTTTCTTT